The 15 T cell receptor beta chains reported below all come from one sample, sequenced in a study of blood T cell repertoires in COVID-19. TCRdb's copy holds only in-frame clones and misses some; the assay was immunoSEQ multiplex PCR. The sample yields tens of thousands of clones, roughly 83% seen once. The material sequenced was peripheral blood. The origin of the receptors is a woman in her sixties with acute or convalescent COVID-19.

The CDR3, as DNA: TGCGCCAGCAGCCTCGGGACTAGCCAATTCGATGAGCAGTTCTTC. It yields the protein CASSLGTSQFDEQFF. The rearrangement uses TRBV5-1 and TRBJ2-1, with 9 nucleotides matching TRBD2. Looked up from germline, CDR1 is SGHRS and CDR2 is YFSETQ. With 4 bases clipped from V and 8 bases from J, the junction kept 10 bases outside the gene matches. CDR3 size: 15 residues.

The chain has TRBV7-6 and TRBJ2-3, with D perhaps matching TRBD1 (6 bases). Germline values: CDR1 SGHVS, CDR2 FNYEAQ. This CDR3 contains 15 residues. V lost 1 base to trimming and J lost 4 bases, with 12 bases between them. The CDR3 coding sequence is TGTGCCAGCAGCTTAGGTGTCAGGGGCCCAGATACGCAGTATTTT. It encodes CASSLGVRGPDTQYF.

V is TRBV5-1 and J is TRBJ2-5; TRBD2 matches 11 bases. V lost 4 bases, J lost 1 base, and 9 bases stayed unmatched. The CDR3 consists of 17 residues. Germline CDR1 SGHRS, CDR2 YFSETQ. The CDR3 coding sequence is TGCGCCAGCAGCCTGGGACCTACTAGCGGGGGCCAAGAGACCCAGTACTTC. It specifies CASSLGPTSGGQETQYF.

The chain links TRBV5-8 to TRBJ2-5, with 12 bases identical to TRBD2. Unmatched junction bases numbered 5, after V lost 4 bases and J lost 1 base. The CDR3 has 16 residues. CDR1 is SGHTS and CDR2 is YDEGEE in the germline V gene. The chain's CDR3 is CASSPGTSGLQETQYF. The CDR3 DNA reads TGTGCCAGCAGCCCCGGGACTAGCGGGCTCCAAGAGACCCAGTACTTC.

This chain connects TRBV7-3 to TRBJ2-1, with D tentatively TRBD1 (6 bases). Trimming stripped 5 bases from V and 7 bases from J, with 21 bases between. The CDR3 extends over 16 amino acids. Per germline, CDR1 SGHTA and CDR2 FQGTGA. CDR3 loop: CASSLVSGTQGNEQFF. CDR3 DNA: TGTGCCAGCAGCCTCGTCTCCGGGACGCAGGGGAATGAGCAGTTCTTC.

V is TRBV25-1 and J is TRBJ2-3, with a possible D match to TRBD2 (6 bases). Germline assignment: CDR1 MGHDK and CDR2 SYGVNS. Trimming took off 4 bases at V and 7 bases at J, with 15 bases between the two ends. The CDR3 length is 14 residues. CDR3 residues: CASSVGTGRYTQYF. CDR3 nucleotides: TGTGCCAGCAGTGTGGGGACTGGCCGTTATACGCAGTATTTT.

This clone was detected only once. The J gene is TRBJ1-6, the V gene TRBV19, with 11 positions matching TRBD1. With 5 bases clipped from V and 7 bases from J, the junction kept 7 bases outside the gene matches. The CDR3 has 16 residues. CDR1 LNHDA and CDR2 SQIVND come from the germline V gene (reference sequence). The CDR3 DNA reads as TGTGCCAGTAGTGGAAGGGACAGGGGGTTAAATTCACCCCTCCACTTT. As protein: CASSGRDRGLNSPLHF.

DNA for the CDR3: TGTGCCAGCAGCCAAGGAGGTAGCCGGAGTGAGCAGTTCTTC. It encodes CASSQGGSRSEQFF. The genes are TRBV3-1 (or the pseudogene TRBV3-2) and TRBJ2-1; D uncertain. V was cut by 1 base and J by 9 bases, with 13 bases left in between. The CDR3 sequence is 14 residues long. Germline assignment: CDR1 LGHDT and CDR2 YNNKEL (reference sequence).

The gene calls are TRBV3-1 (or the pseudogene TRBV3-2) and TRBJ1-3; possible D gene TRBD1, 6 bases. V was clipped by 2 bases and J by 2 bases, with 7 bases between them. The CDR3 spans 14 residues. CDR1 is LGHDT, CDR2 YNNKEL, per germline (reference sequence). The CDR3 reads CASSQQGTGNTIYF. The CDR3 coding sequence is TGTGCCAGCAGCCAACAGGGGACTGGAAACACCATATATTTT.

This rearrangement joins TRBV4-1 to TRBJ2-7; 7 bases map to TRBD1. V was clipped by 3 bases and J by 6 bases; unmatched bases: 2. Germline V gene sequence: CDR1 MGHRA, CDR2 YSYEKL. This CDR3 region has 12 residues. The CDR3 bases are TGCGCCAGCAGCCATAACAGGGGCGAGCAGTACTTC. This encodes CASSHNRGEQYF.

For the CDR3, the DNA is TGTGCCAGCGATCCCCTGGGACAGAACTATGGCTACACCTTC. Translation: CASDPLGQNYGYTF. This chain connects TRBV5-5 to TRBJ1-2; 7 bases fit TRBD1. This CDR3 spans 14 amino acids. Germline CDR1 is SGHKS and CDR2 is YYEKEE (reference sequence). V shed 7 bases and J 2 bases; nucleotides not matched to a gene: 8.

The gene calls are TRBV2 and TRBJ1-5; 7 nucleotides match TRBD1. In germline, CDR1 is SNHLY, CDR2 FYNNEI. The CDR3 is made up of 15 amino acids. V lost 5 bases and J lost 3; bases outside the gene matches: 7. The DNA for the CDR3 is TGTGCCAGCAGTCTCATCGGGACAGACAATCAGCCCCAGCATTTT. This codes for CASSLIGTDNQPQHF. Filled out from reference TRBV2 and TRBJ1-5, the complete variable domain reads EPEVTQTPSHQVTQMGQEVILRCVPISNHLYFYWYRQILGQKVEFLVSFYNNEISEKSEIFDDQFSVERPDGSNFTLKIRSTKLEDSAMYFCASSLIGTDNQPQHFGDGTRLSIL.

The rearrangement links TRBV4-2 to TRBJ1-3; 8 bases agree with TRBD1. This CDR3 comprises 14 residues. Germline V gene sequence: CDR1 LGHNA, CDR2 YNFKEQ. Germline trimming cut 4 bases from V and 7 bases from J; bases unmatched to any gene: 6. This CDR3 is CASSLYQGANTIYF. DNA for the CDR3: TGTGCCAGCAGCCTCTATCAGGGGGCGAACACCATATATTTT.

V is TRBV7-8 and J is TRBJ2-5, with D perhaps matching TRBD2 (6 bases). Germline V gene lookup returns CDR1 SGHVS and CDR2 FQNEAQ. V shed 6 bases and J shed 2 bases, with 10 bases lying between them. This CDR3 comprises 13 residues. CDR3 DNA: TGTGCCAGCAGTTCGACTAGACAAGAGACCCAGTACTTC. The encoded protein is CASSSTRQETQYF.

CDR3 coding DNA: TGTGCCAGCATACCGCAGGGGGCTTACGAGCAGTACTTC. Translating gives CASIPQGAYEQYF. The gene calls are TRBV28 and TRBJ2-7; 8 bases match TRBD1. Germline V gene lookup returns CDR1 MDHEN and CDR2 SYDVKM. J gave up 4 bases and V 7 bases, and 6 bases lay outside the gene matches. The CDR3 is made up of 13 amino acids.